The clone carrying this TCR beta chain was found once. The CDR3 runs to 13 residues. The ends were cut back, 5 bases at V and 2 bases at J, with 9 bases in the middle. Per germline, CDR1 MDHEN and CDR2 SYDVKM. The data were produced by immunoSEQ multiplex PCR, yet TCRdb's version contains in-frame clones alone and is incomplete. The data show over 70,000 clones, roughly 91% seen once. The source of the sample is a study of control samples from healthy donors and cancer patients. This chain joins TRBV28 and TRBJ1-2; no clear D. Sequencing was carried out using PBMCs. This TCR came from a woman aged 50 to 60 with colorectal cancer. The CDR3 coding sequence is TGTGCCAGCAGTAGACACCCAAACTATGGCTACACCTTC. Its protein product is CASSRHPNYGYTF.